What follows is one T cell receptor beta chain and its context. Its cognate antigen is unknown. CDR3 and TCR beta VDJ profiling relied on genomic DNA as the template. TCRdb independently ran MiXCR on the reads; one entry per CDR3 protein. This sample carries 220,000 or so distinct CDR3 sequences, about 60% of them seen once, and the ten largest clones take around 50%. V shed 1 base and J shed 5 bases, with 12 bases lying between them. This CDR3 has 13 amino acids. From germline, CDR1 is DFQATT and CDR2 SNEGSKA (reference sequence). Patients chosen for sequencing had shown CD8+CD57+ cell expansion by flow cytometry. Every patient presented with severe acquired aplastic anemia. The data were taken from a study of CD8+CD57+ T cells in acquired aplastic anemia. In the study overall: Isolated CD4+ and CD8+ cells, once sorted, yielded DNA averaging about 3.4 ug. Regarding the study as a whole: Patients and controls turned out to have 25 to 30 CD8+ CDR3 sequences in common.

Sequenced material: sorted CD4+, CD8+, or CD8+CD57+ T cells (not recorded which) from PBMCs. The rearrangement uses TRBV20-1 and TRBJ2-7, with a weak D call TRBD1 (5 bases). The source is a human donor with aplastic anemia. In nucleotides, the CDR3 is TGCAGTGCTAGAGTCTCAGGGTCCCACGAGCAGTACTTC. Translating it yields CSARVSGSHEQYF.